This paragraph covers one T cell receptor (beta chain) sequence. It lacks a known antigen. No much larger clone is present one base from it, and per-base qualities are unavailable. The entry originates in a study of blood T cell repertoires in COVID-19 (TCRdb year 2020). Looking at the study overall: Samples from collaborators originated in the United States, Italy and Spain and spanned both the acute and convalescent phases of COVID-19. The prospective study material was composed of cDNA or gDNA derived from T cells, B-cell-depleted T cells, or PBMCs. The dataset comprised deeply sampled blood TCRbeta repertoires from subjects exposed to, actively infected with, or recovered from COVID-19. The repertoires were released in a freely available public database meant as a resource for research on the immune response to SARS-CoV-2. The samples were drawn from the first 160 participants of the ongoing ImmuneRACE study and from about 1,200 subjects provided by 6 global collaborators. Nearly every sample came with metadata listing a de-identified subject ID, COVID-19 status, age in years and sex. Where available, HLA class I and class II types were taken from metadata supplied by the sample provider and were not determined by assay-based typing.

TCRbeta CDR3 regions were amplified from genomic DNA using the immunoSEQ Assay, a bias-controlled multiplex PCR. The paper's processing steps were these. The number of nucleated cells in each sample was estimated by amplification of reference gene primers within the assay. Sequence reads were collapsed and filtered to measure the absolute abundance of every unique TCRbeta CDR3 rearrangement. For each sample, productive Simpson clonality was calculated as the square root of Simpson's diversity index over productive rearrangements. TCRdb re-hosts the immuneACCESS table, in-frame sequences only. Its copies lack some clones; in the studies checked, an unresolved V gene accounts for under half of them, and the cause for the rest is not known. V and J calls plus clone size are reproduced from that table; the DNA served to infer D and trimming. Across this sample there are roughly 92,000 clones, with 90% seen only once. Around 4% of the sample is in the top ten clones.

The collaborating institutions used their own protocols to collect whole blood in K2EDTA tubes. For TCRbeta analysis, collaborators shipped samples in one of three forms: frozen whole blood, isolated PBMCs, or DNA extracted from either of those sample types. What the research found in general, with its limitations: Clinical and demographic metadata were provided uncurated, with the amount varying by source and participant.

Specimen: peripheral blood. The origin of this receptor is a woman over 75 with active or convalescent COVID-19.

The DNA is TGTGCCAGCAGCTTAACATCCTACGGAGGTGAAGCTTTCTTT. This yields the protein CASSLTSYGGEAFF. Recombination joined TRBV7-2 with TRBJ1-1, with the D gene too uncertain to name. According to the germline V gene, CDR1 reads SGHTA and CDR2 reads FQGNSA. The junction carries 14 bases between V and J, which are trimmed by 2 bases and 7 bases respectively. Taken from cysteine to phenylalanine, the CDR3 has 14 residues. Only the CDR3 DNA stays, 42 bases, in frame from base 1.